This TCR beta chain was captured by sequencing in a study of blood T cells in healthy people across ages. Germline loops: CDR1 MDHEN, CDR2 SYDVKM. Trimming removed 8 bases from V and 0 bases from J, with 8 bases in between. There are 13 residues in the CDR3. This clonotype was counted at least ten times. Using a J-beta primer mix together with a sample-barcoded 5' primer, a second PCR was run for roughly 6 to 12 cycles. A single record per CDR3 protein comes from TCRdb applying MiXCR to the 5' RACE reads. The sample shows 700,000 or so distinct CDR3 sequences, 20% to 25% of them seen only once. This sequence originates from a man in his 70s in good health. The sample consisted of blood. This chain uses TRBV28 with TRBJ1-5; no definite D call. The CDR3 sequence is CASERDSNQPQHF. The CDR3 DNA reads TGTGCCAGCGAGCGGGATAGCAATCAGCCCCAGCATTTT.